Described below is a single TCR beta chain sequence and its context. The target antigen is unknown. At one end the junction does not follow the germline gene, possibly because of a read error. Individually, cDNA molecules had unique molecular identifiers attached to them. TCRdb re-derived calls from the 5' RACE reads in MiXCR, one entry per CDR3 protein. Among 45,000 to 55,000 distinct CDR3 sequences listed, 6% to 7% were seen once. The CDR3 has 16 amino acids. CDR1 is SGHAT and CDR2 is FQNNGV in the germline V gene. This specimen belongs to a study of early T cells in non-severe SARS-CoV-2 infection. Study overall: It was bulk RNA from unsorted whole blood that was sequenced, and the chains were unpaired.

Findings of the study overall: Sequences matched to VDJdb favored anti-spike CD8 responses, while private and CD4 specificities were missed.

The TCR sequence derives from an adult who was a healthcare worker with PCR-confirmed SARS-CoV-2 infection or an uninfected control (not recorded which). The material sequenced was whole blood. This chain connects TRBV11-2 to TRBJ2-2, with TRBD2 matching over 9 bases. CDR3 sequence (DNA): TGTGCCAGCAGCTTTAGCGGGGGCGCCCGGACCGTGGAGCTGTTTTTT. Protein sequence: CASSFSGGARTVELFF. Full variable domain (outside the CDR3, taken from reference TRBV11-2 and TRBJ2-2): EAGVAQSPRYKIIEKRQSVAFWCNPISGHATLYWYQQILGQGPKLLIQFQNNGVVDDSQLPKDRFSAERLKGVDSTLKIQPAKLEDSAVYLCASSFSGGARTVELFFGEGSRLTVL.